This TCR beta chain was sequenced for a study of OX40 agonist ivuxolimab in advanced cancers. Study overall: With ivuxolimab, an agonistic anti-OX40 (CD134) antibody, patients were treated. At doses from 0.01 to 10 mg/kg, patients were given intravenous ivuxolimab every 2 weeks.

Per the germline V gene, CDR1 is SNHLY and CDR2 is FYNNEI. The V and J ends lost 9 bases and 0 bases respectively, with 8 bases between them. This CDR3 has 13 residues. Using immunoSEQ multiplex PCR, the repertoire was profiled, and TCRdb retains in-frame clones only, with some absent. The repertoire has about 73,000 clones, approximately 90% of them found once; the top ten carry approximately 0.58%. This clonotype originated in an adult with an advanced solid tumor such as melanoma, head and neck, liver or kidney cancer. Sequenced here: CD4+ or CD8+ T cells sorted from blood, sampled in a trial of the OX40 agonist ivuxolimab. The rearrangement links TRBV2 to TRBJ2-2, with D hard to call. For the CDR3, the DNA is TGTGCCAGGGGGAACGCGAACACCGGGGAGCTGTTTTTT. Its translation is CARGNANTGELFF.